Below are 31 T cell receptor beta chains sequenced from a single sample in a study of cytomegalovirus exposure and HLA in healthy donors. Only in-frame clones appear in the TCRdb table, and some are missing; sequencing was by immunoSEQ multiplex PCR. This sample carries about 120,000 clones, around nine tenths of them seen once, and the ten largest clones take about 6%. Material: PBMCs. The source of these receptors is a woman younger than 35 in good health and CMV-seropositive.

The CDR3 spells CASSKKDRGNQPQHF. Written as DNA, the CDR3 is TGTGCCAGTAGTAAAAAGGACAGGGGTAATCAGCCCCAGCATTTT. V usage is TRBV19 and J usage is TRBJ1-5; 9 nucleotides match TRBD1. Germline values: CDR1 LNHDA, CDR2 SQIVND (reference sequence). The CDR3 runs 15 residues. J was trimmed by 4 bases and V by 4 bases; bases with no gene match: 5.

The V gene is TRBV12-5, the J gene TRBJ2-2; D unresolved. The germline gives CDR1 LGHNT, CDR2 FRNRAP. Trimming removed 3 bases at V and 7 bases at J, with 6 bases between. The CDR3 is 12 amino acids. The CDR3 protein is CASGLLGGELFF. CDR3 coding DNA: TGTGCTAGTGGTTTACTTGGCGGGGAGCTGTTTTTT.

The chain links TRBV2 to TRBJ1-4, with TRBD1 identical over 9 bases. V was clipped by 3 bases and J by 8 bases; unmatched bases: 4. The CDR3 is 14 amino acids. Germline CDR1 and CDR2: SNHLY and FYNNEI. CDR3 sequence reads: CASSEDRGDEKLFF. CDR3 DNA: TGTGCCAGCAGTGAGGACAGGGGTGACGAAAAACTGTTTTTT.

V gene TRBV9 combines with J gene TRBJ2-1; a possible D gene is TRBD2 (6 bases). The CDR3 is 16 amino acids. V was pared by 0 bases and J by 0 bases, with 10 bases between. Germline V gene data show CDR1 as SGDLS and CDR2 as YYNGEE. The CDR3 DNA reads TGTGCCAGCAGCGTAGCTGGCGGGGCCTCCTACAATGAGCAGTTCTTC. This sequence encodes CASSVAGGASYNEQFF.

The chain is built from TRBV7-9 and TRBJ2-2; 7 bases line up with TRBD1. Germline lookup yields CDR1 SEHNR and CDR2 FQNEAQ (reference sequence). The CDR3 runs 15 residues. V shed 5 bases, J shed 3 bases, and the junction held 6 bases outside the gene matches. The CDR3 sequence: CASSHPTGDTGELFF. The CDR3 DNA reads TGTGCCAGCAGCCACCCTACAGGGGACACCGGGGAGCTGTTTTTT.

The chain recombines TRBV7-2 with TRBJ1-5; 9 nucleotides line up with TRBD1. The CDR3 spans 15 residues. The germline V gene has CDR1 SGHTA and CDR2 FQGNSA. The V segment lost 1 base and the J segment 9 bases; nucleotides outside the gene matches: 7. This CDR3 reads CASSLEGQGTMPQHF. CDR3 DNA sequence: TGTGCCAGCAGCTTAGAAGGACAGGGGACGATGCCCCAGCATTTT.

V is TRBV11-2 and J is TRBJ1-5, with D possibly being TRBD1 (6 bases). Trimming took 1 base from V and 4 from J, leaving 11 bases between them. Per the germline V gene, CDR1 is SGHAT and CDR2 is FQNNGV. This CDR3 is 15 amino acids long. DNA for the CDR3: TGTGCCAGCAGCTTAGCCCCAGGGGAGAATCAGCCCCAGCATTTT. Its protein is CASSLAPGENQPQHF.

V gene TRBV5-6 combines with J gene TRBJ1-2, with TRBD1 matching 7 bases. Trimming at V came to 5 bases and at J to 5 bases, leaving 9 bases not matched to a gene. The CDR3 runs to 14 residues. Germline CDR1 and CDR2: SGHDT and YYEEEE. The CDR3: CASRLTGTDYGYTF. The CDR3 nucleotides are TGTGCCAGCAGATTAACCGGGACAGATTATGGCTACACCTTC.

V is TRBV5-1 and J is TRBJ1-4; D gene uncertain. Germline-derived CDR1 and CDR2 are SGHRS and YFSETQ. The CDR3 sequence is 15 residues long. Trimming left V 3 bases short and J 7 bases short, with 16 bases between. The CDR3 spells CASSWSFRFGEKLFF. Here the CDR3 DNA reads TGCGCCAGCAGCTGGAGTTTTAGGTTCGGTGAAAAACTGTTTTTT.

The chain couples TRBV4-3 to TRBJ1-5; 8 bases line up with TRBD1. Per the germline V gene, CDR1 is LGHNA and CDR2 is YSLEER. The CDR3 loop spans 15 amino acids. V lost 0 bases and J lost 5; bases outside the gene matches: 3. CDR3 amino acids: CASSQDSGGDQPQHF. The CDR3 DNA follows: TGCGCCAGCAGCCAAGATTCAGGGGGCGATCAGCCCCAGCATTTT.

The rearrangement joins TRBV6-4 to TRBJ2-3; 9 nucleotides align to TRBD2. Trimming took 6 bases from V and 0 from J; bases not matched to a gene: 4. The CDR3 loop spans 15 amino acids. The germline gives CDR1 MRHNA, CDR2 SNTAGT. CDR3 in DNA: TGTGCCAGCAGGCCTAGCGGGACTAGCACAGATACGCAGTATTTT. The encoded protein is CASRPSGTSTDTQYF.

The chain joins TRBV5-1 to TRBJ1-2; 9 positions agree with TRBD1. There are 14 residues in the CDR3. CDR1 and CDR2 (germline): SGHRS, YFSETQ. With V trimmed by 3 bases and J by 6 bases, 6 bases remained unmatched. The CDR3 loop is CASSSGQGSDGYTF. CDR3 DNA: TGCGCCAGCAGCTCGGGACAGGGATCGGATGGCTACACCTTC. Based on the CDR3 plus reference TRBV5-1 and TRBJ1-2, the full variable domain is KAGVTQTPRYLIKTRGQQVTLSCSPISGHRSVSWYQQTPGQGLQFLFEYFSETQRNKGNFPGRFSGRQFSNSRSEMNVSTLELGDSALYLCASSSGQGSDGYTFGSGTRLTVV.

This chain links TRBV5-1 with TRBJ2-3; D possibly corresponds to TRBD2 (6 bases). V was cut by 4 bases and J by 1 base, with 13 bases left in between. The CDR3 contains 15 residues. Germline V CDR1 and CDR2: SGHRS, YFSETQ. CDR3 coding DNA: TGCGCCAGCAGCGTGGGGACTTTTGGCACAGATACGCAGTATTTT. Amino acid sequence: CASSVGTFGTDTQYF.

The chain has TRBV4-1 and TRBJ1-5, with 7 bases lining up with TRBD1. V shed 5 bases and J 2 bases; nucleotides not matched to a gene: 3. The CDR3 spans 14 residues. From germline, CDR1 is MGHRA and CDR2 YSYEKL. DNA for the CDR3: TGCGCCAGCAGCGACAGGGTGGGCAATCAGCCCCAGCATTTT. It translates to CASSDRVGNQPQHF.

CDR3: CASSVSGRTGELFF. CDR3 coding DNA: TGCGCCAGCAGTGTTAGCGGGAGGACCGGGGAGCTGTTTTTT. The chain combines TRBV10-1 with TRBJ2-2; 10 nucleotides agree with TRBD2. The CDR3 loop spans 14 amino acids. With 4 bases clipped from V and 5 bases from J, the junction kept 1 base outside the gene matches. Germline V lookup: CDR1 WNHNN, CDR2 SYGVQD (reference sequence).

The J gene is TRBJ2-5, the V gene TRBV5-4; 9 bases are a match to TRBD1. V shed 4 bases, J shed 4 bases, and the junction held 2 bases outside the gene matches. In germline, CDR1 is SGHNT, CDR2 YYREEE (reference sequence). The CDR3 has 13 amino acids. CDR3 coding DNA: TGTGCCAGCAGCCCGGGACAGGGAGAGACCCAGTACTTC. This codes for CASSPGQGETQYF.

This rearrangement joins TRBV7-9 to TRBJ2-2, with 8 bases identical to TRBD2. The CDR3 is made up of 17 amino acids. V gave up 1 base and J gave up 5 bases; unmatched junction bases: 9. From germline, CDR1 is SEHNR and CDR2 FQNEAQ (reference sequence). The CDR3 DNA reads as TGTGCCAGCAGCTTAGTCGTAGCGGGGAGTGGGACCGGGGAGCTGTTTTTT. Its protein product is CASSLVVAGSGTGELFF.

The J gene is TRBJ2-7, the V gene TRBV19, with 9 nucleotides matching TRBD2. Germline V CDR1 and CDR2: LNHDA, SQIVND (reference sequence). The V and J ends lost 5 bases and 0 bases, in that order; junction bases with no gene match: 5. This CDR3 region has 15 residues. This chain's CDR3 is CASSWKTSGSYEQYF. CDR3 coding DNA: TGTGCCAGTAGTTGGAAGACTAGCGGCTCCTACGAGCAGTACTTC. The variable domain in full, with the rest retrieved from reference TRBV19 and TRBJ2-7, is DGGITQSPKYLFRKEGQNVTLSCEQNLNHDAMYWYRQDPGQGLRLIYYSQIVNDFQKGDIAEGYSVSREKKESFPLTVTSAQKNPTAFYLCASSWKTSGSYEQYFGPGTRLTVT.

The table lists this clone with a count of one. The rearrangement uses TRBV6-1 and TRBJ2-4; 7 bases map to TRBD1. Germline CDR1 reads MNHNS; CDR2 reads SASEGT. Trimming took 6 bases from V and 1 from J; bases not matched to a gene: 6. The CDR3 has 15 residues. CDR3 in DNA: TGTGCCAGCAGAGCTAAGACAGGGGCCAAAAACATTCAGTACTTC. It encodes CASRAKTGAKNIQYF.

The chain links TRBV5-1 to TRBJ2-2; TRBD2 is a possible D gene (5 bases). The CDR3 contains 15 residues. V dropped 0 bases and J dropped 4 bases, with 10 bases sitting between them. The germline V gene encodes CDR1 SGHRS and CDR2 YFSETQ. CDR3 DNA: TGCGCCAGCAGCTTGGAGGCGGGTATCACCGGGGAGCTGTTTTTT. Protein sequence: CASSLEAGITGELFF.

This chain links TRBV2 with TRBJ1-5, with D tentatively TRBD1 (6 bases). V was clipped by 4 bases and J by 0 bases, with 16 bases between them. From germline, CDR1 is SNHLY and CDR2 FYNNEI. The CDR3 length is 17 residues. The CDR3 region is CASSAGGQLYSNQPQHF. The CDR3 nucleotides are TGTGCCAGCAGTGCCGGGGGGCAGCTTTATAGCAATCAGCCCCAGCATTTT.

This sequence joins TRBV6-6 and TRBJ1-2, with D maybe TRBD1 (6 bases). V shed 0 bases and J shed 5 bases, with 16 bases lying between them. Germline V CDR1 and CDR2: MNHNY, SVGAGI (reference sequence). This CDR3 comprises 16 residues. The CDR3 DNA sequence: TGTGCCAGCAGTTACTCGATTGGGGGGGCTGGGTATGGCTACACCTTC. Translating gives CASSYSIGGAGYGYTF.

The rearrangement uses TRBV7-3 and TRBJ1-4, with 9 bases fitting TRBD1. V shed 5 bases and J 3 bases; nucleotides not matched to a gene: 4. This CDR3 has 15 residues. Germline V gene data show CDR1 as SGHTA and CDR2 as FQGTGA. In DNA form, the CDR3 reads TGTGCCAGCAGCGAAACAGGGGGCCCTAATGAAAAACTGTTTTTT. This codes for CASSETGGPNEKLFF.

V and J are TRBV4-2 and TRBJ1-1; 11 bases agree with TRBD1. Germline V gene lookup returns CDR1 LGHNA and CDR2 YNFKEQ. This CDR3 region has 17 residues. The J segment lost 5 bases and the V segment lost 0 bases, leaving 8 bases of the junction unmatched. The CDR3 region is CASSQDGTGGLRTEAFF. The CDR3 nucleotides are TGTGCCAGCAGCCAAGATGGGACAGGGGGTTTGAGAACTGAAGCTTTCTTT.

The V gene is TRBV7-9, the J gene TRBJ2-5; no firm D call. V lost 2 bases and J lost 2, with 6 bases in between. The CDR3 length is 13 residues. Germline-derived CDR1 and CDR2 are SEHNR and FQNEAQ (reference sequence). CDR3 sequence: CASSLTKQETQYF. CDR3 in DNA: TGTGCCAGCAGCTTAACTAAACAAGAGACCCAGTACTTC.

The chain couples TRBV7-8 to TRBJ1-2; perhaps TRBD1 as D (6 bases). The V gene's germline CDR1 is SGHVS and CDR2 FQNEAQ. V shed 5 bases and J shed 7 bases, with 17 bases lying between them. The CDR3 sequence is 14 residues long. The DNA for the CDR3 is TGTGCCAGCAGCCCGGGGGGGCAGGATGGTGGCTACACCTTC. Encoded protein: CASSPGGQDGGYTF.

V usage is TRBV4-1 and J usage is TRBJ2-2; 11 bases line up with TRBD2. This CDR3 spans 18 amino acids. Losses at the gene ends were 1 base for V and 5 bases for J; bases not matched to a gene: 9. CDR1 is MGHRA, CDR2 YSYEKL, per germline. The CDR3, as DNA: TGCGCCAGCAGCCAAGCAAGTAGCGGGGGGGCTCAGACCGGGGAGCTGTTTTTT. It translates to CASSQASSGGAQTGELFF.

The rearrangement joins TRBV7-3 to TRBJ2-7, with D unresolved. The CDR3 has 10 amino acids. Germline-derived CDR1 and CDR2 are SGHTA and FQGTGA. V gave up 8 bases and J gave up 2 bases, with 4 bases separating them. For the CDR3, the DNA is TGTGCCAGCCGGGCCTACGAGCAGTACTTC. This encodes CASRAYEQYF.

This clone was seen more than once but under ten times. The chain recombines TRBV29-1 with TRBJ2-1; TRBD1 might be the D (6 bases). Germline V gene data show CDR1 as SQVTM and CDR2 as ANQGSEA. This CDR3 has 16 amino acids. Trimming shortened V by 0 bases and J by 0 bases, and 12 bases separated the two germline ends. The CDR3: CSVEDSDRSSYNEQFF. The CDR3 DNA reads TGCAGCGTTGAAGATTCCGACAGGAGCTCCTACAATGAGCAGTTCTTC.

The chain couples TRBV18 to TRBJ2-5; D might be TRBD2 (6 bases). Germline V gives CDR1 KGHSH, CDR2 LQKENI. The CDR3 spans 16 residues. V gave up 1 base and J gave up 0 bases, with 12 bases separating them. DNA of the CDR3: TGTGCCAGCTCACCACTGGGGGGAACAAACCAAGAGACCCAGTACTTC. As protein: CASSPLGGTNQETQYF. The variable domain in full, completed from reference TRBV18 and TRBJ2-5, reads NAGVMQNPRHLVRRRGQEARLRCSPMKGHSHVYWYRQLPEEGLKFMVYLQKENIIDESGMPKERFSAEFPKEGPSILRIQQVVRGDSAAYFCASSPLGGTNQETQYFGPGTRLLVL.

This chain uses TRBV7-9 with TRBJ2-5; D gene unclear. Germline CDR1 is SEHNR and CDR2 is FQNEAQ (reference sequence). V was pared by 3 bases and J by 1 base, with 6 bases between. The CDR3 length is 13 residues. CDR3 DNA sequence: TGTGCCAGCAGCTTCCGGGTCCAAGAGACCCAGTACTTC. Amino acid sequence: CASSFRVQETQYF.